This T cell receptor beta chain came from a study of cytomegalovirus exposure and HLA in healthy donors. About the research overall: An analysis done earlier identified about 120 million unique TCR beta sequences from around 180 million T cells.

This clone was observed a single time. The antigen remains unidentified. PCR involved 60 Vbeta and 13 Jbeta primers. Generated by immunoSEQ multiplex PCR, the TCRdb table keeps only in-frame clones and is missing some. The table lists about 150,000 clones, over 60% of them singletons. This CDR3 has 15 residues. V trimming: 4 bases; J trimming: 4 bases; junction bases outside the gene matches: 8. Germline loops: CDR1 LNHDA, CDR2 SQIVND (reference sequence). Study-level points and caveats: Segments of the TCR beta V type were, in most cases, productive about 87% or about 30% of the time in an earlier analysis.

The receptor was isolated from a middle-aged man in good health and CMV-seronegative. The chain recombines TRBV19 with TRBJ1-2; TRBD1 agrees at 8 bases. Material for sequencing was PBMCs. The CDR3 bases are TGTGCCAGTAGTAGGCAGGACAGGGACGGCTATGGCTACACCTTC. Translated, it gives CASSRQDRDGYGYTF.